Detailed here is one T cell receptor (beta chain). It lacks a known antigen. No much larger clonotype is one base removed from it; base qualities were not supplied. This specimen comes from a study of beta chain features in type 1 diabetes (dated by TCRdb to 2017 to 2018). About the study as a whole: Mean age, gender distribution, total cell number and subset yield were not different between patients and healthy donors. A total of 107,917,701 sorted cells were examined across all samples, and the number of cells per subset was strongly correlated with RNA yield. The study compared the TCRB repertoires of sorted circulating CD4+ T cell subsets in recently diagnosed type 1 diabetes patients with those in matched healthy donors. Whereas all 30 or so donors provided naive and central memory subsets, regulatory and stem cell-like memory subsets were isolated from just 8 patients and about eight healthy donors.

Findings and caveats that apply to the study as a whole: Shorter templates might have been favored by PCR, but patient and control samples were amplified and corrected together, so both groups would have been affected equally by any skew. Because cDNA was sequenced instead of genomic DNA, highly expressing activated cells could be over-represented, though the groups showed no difference in activation or CD3 levels. Only small numbers of individuals were included in the HLA sub-analyses, which left unresolved whether HLA type had any influence on TCRB rearrangement. The naive, central memory and regulatory TCRB repertoires appeared to resemble one another more closely among patients than among healthy donors. In all four CD4+ subsets, TCRB CDR3 length was moderately but significantly shorter in type 1 diabetes patients. At VDJ recombination sites, type 1 diabetes patients had fewer insertions and more deleted nucleotides, which implies abnormalities in thymic rearrangement.

The entire amount of isolated RNA was reverse transcribed using the High Capacity cDNA Reverse Transcription Kit, so the sequenced TCRB transcripts were expressed ones. Deep immunoSEQ sequencing was applied to naive, central memory and regulatory T cell samples, giving an average of about 3.57 million total reads per sample. Sorted cells were lysed in RLT buffer and RNA was extracted with DNase-treated RNeasy Micro or Mini kits, depending on cell number. Each cell subset was processed on its own to prevent cross-contamination, while patient and healthy donor samples were processed together. TCRB sequences were amplified from cDNA with the immunoSEQ multiplex PCR, producing 87-bp fragments spanning the CDR3 region. The amplicons were sequenced using the Illumina HiSeq platform. The study's own analysis went as follows. Synthetic template baselines were used to correct PCR bias computationally, reads within Hamming distance 2 were collapsed, and singletons that could not be merged were discarded. Reads were aligned to IMGT to assign V, D and J genes, CDR3 length, and insertions or deletions at six rearrangement sites. Within each subset, clonotype counts were normalized to sorted cell number, and only after that were true diversity and Gini coefficients computed with the tcR R package. The overlap coefficient, calculated on TCRB nucleotide sequences, was used to quantify repertoire sharing. As stored in TCRdb, this immuneACCESS dataset retains in-frame rearrangements with V and J assigned. A fraction of the clones does not appear; measured against another copy, unresolved V genes explain less than half of the discrepancy, and the remainder lacks a known reason. That table is the source of V, J and clone size, and D and trimming were worked out from the DNA. The table for this sample lists 20,000 to 25,000 clones; roughly 69% of them were counted only once. The ten largest clonotypes hold 2% to 2.5% of the sample.

Each donor gave one peripheral blood draw, averaging approximately 110 mL, which was collected into heparinised tubes. Naive, central memory, regulatory and stem cell-like memory CD4+ T cells were sorted on a BD FACSAria II using a panel including CD45RO, CCR7, CD25, CD127, CD95 and CD27. A purity above 95% was achieved for all sorted populations. PBMCs were separated immediately by Lymphoprep density gradient centrifugation and were stained directly, without being cultured. So that batch effects would be minimized, each experiment stained and sorted samples in pairs, pairing one healthy donor with one patient. The material sequenced was Tregs from blood. Sample cell subset or site, as interpreted from the label and publication: regulatory CD4+ T cells. The receptor's source is a woman aged 40 to 50 in good health.

The DNA sequence is as follows: TGTGCCAGCAGCCGGGACAGGGTAGGCAATGAGCAGTTCTTC. Translated, it reads CASSRDRVGNEQFF. Here the chain combines TRBV7-2 and TRBJ2-1, with 9 bases aligning to TRBD1. Per the germline V gene, SGHTA is the CDR1 and FQGNSA is the CDR2. The CDR3 spans 14 residues, from the cysteine through the phenylalanine. The entry retains the CDR3 DNA only, 42 bases that are in frame from base 1. From V the trimming removes 5 bases and from J it removes 6 bases, while the gene matches leave 5 bases of the junction unaccounted for.